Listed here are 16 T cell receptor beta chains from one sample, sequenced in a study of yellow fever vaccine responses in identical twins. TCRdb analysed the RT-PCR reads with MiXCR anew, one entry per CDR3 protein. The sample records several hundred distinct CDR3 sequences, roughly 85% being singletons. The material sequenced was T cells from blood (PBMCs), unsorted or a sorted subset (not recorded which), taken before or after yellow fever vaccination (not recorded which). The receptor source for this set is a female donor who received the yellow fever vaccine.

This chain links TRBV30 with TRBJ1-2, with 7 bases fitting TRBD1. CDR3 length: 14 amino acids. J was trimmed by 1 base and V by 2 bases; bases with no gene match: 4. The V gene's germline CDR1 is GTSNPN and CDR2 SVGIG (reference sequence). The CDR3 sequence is CAWSPGQNNYGYTF. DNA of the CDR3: TGTGCCTGGAGTCCGGGACAGAATAACTATGGCTACACCTTC.

This chain's CDR3 is CASSPQGQNSPLHF. In nucleotides, the CDR3 is TGTGCCAGCTCTCCCCAGGGCCAGAATTCACCCCTCCACTTT. The genes are TRBV18 and TRBJ1-6; D may be TRBD1 (5 bases). Trimming took 6 bases from V and 7 from J, leaving 13 bases between them. Germline V gives CDR1 KGHSH, CDR2 LQKENI. The CDR3 has 14 residues.

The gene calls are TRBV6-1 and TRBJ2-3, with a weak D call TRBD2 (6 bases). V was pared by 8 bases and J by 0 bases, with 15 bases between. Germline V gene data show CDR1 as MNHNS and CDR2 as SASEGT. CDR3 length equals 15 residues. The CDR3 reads CASWRDGTSTDTQYF. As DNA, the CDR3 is TGTGCCAGCTGGCGGGACGGAACTAGCACAGATACGCAGTATTTT.

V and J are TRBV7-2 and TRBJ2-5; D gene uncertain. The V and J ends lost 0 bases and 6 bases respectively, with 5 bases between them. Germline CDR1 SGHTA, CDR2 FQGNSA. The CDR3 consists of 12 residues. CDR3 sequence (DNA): TGTGCCAGCAGCTTAGCCGACCAGACCCAGTACTTC. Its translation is CASSLADQTQYF. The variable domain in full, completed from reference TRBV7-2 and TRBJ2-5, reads GAGVSQSPSNKVTEKGKDVELRCDPISGHTALYWYRQSLGQGLEFLIYFQGNSAPDKSGLPSDRFSAERTGGSVSTLTIQRTQQEDSAVYLCASSLADQTQYFGPGTRLLVL.

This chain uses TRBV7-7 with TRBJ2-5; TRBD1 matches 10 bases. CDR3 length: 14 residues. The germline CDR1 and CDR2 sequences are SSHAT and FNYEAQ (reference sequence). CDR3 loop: CASSGTGAQETQYF. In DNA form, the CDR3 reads TGTGCTAGTTCCGGGACAGGGGCCCAAGAGACCCAGTACTTC.

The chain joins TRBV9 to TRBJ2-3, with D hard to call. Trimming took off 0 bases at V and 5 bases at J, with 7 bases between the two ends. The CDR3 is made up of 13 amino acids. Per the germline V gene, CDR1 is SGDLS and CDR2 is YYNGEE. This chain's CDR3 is CASSVDWRDTQYF. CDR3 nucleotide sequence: TGTGCCAGCAGCGTAGACTGGAGAGATACGCAGTATTTT.

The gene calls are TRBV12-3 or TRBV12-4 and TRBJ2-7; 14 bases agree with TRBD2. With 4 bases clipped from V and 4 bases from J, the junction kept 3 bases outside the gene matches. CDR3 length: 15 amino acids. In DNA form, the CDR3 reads TGTGCCAGCAGTTGGACTAGCGGGAGGTGGTACGAGCAGTACTTC. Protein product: CASSWTSGRWYEQYF.

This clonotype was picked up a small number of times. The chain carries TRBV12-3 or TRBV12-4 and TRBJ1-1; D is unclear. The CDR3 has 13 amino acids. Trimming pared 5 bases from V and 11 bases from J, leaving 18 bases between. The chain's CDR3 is CASSPRRGFWAFF. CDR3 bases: TGTGCCAGCAGTCCACGACGCGGGTTCTGGGCTTTCTTT.

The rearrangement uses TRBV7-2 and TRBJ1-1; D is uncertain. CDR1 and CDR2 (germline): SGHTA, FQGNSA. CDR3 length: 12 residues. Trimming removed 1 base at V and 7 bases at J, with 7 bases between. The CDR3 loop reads CASSLGLVEAFF. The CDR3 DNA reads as TGTGCCAGCAGCTTAGGGCTTGTTGAAGCTTTCTTT. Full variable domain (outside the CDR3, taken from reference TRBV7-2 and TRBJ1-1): GAGVSQSPSNKVTEKGKDVELRCDPISGHTALYWYRQSLGQGLEFLIYFQGNSAPDKSGLPSDRFSAERTGGSVSTLTIQRTQQEDSAVYLCASSLGLVEAFFGQGTRLTVV.

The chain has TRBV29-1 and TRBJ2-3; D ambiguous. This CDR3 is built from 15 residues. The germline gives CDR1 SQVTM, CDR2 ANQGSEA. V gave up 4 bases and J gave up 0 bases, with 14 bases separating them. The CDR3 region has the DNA TGCAGCGTTGTCGGTACAGCGACTAGCACAGATACGCAGTATTTT. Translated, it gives CSVVGTATSTDTQYF.

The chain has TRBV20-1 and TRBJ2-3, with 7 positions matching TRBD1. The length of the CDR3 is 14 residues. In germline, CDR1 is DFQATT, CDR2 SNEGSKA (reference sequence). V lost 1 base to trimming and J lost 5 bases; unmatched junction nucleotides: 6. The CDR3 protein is CSARGQGNLDTQYF. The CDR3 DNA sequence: TGCAGTGCTAGAGGACAGGGTAACTTAGATACGCAGTATTTT.

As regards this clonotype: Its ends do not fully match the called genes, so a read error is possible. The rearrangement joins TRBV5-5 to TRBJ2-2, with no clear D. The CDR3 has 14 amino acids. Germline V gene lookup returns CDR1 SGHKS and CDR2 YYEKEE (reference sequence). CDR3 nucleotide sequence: TGCGCCAGCAGCTTCGCCGGGCAGGTCGGGGAGCTGTTTTTT. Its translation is CASSFAGQVGELFF.

CDR3 in DNA: TGCGCCAGCAGCGGAGGACTAGCGGGGGGCCTGTTGTGGGGCAATGAGCAGTTCTTC. Its translation: CASSGGLAGGLLWGNEQFF. The rearrangement joins TRBV10-1 to TRBJ2-1; 14 nucleotides line up with TRBD2. V lost 6 bases, J lost 6 bases, and 16 bases stayed unmatched. There are 19 residues in the CDR3. Germline CDR1 and CDR2: WNHNN and SYGVQD (reference sequence).

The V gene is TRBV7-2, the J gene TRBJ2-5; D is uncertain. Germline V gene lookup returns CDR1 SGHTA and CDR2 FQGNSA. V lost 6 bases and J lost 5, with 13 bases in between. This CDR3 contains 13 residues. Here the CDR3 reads CASRISVSETQYF. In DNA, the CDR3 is TGTGCCAGCAGAATATCGGTTTCGGAGACCCAGTACTTC.

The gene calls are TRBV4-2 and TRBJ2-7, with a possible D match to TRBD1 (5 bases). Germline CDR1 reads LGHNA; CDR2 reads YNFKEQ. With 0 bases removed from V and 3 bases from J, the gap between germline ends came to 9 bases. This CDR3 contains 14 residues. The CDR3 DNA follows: TGTGCCAGCAGCCAAGAACGGCAGGGCTACGAGCAGTACGTC. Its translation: CASSQERQGYEQYV.

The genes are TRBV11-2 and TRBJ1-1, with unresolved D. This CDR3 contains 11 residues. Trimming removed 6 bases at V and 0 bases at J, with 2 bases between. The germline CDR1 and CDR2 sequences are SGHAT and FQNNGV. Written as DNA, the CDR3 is TGTGCCAGCAGACTGAACACTGAAGCTTTCTTT. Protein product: CASRLNTEAFF.